This is a list of T cell receptor beta chains from one sample in a study of cytomegalovirus exposure and HLA in healthy donors. The repertoire was sequenced with immunoSEQ multiplex PCR; TCRdb's copy has only in-frame clones and lacks some. This table has roughly 100,000 clones, about 86% appearing once. The sequenced material came from PBMCs. The receptors come from a woman aged 18-29 years in good health and CMV-seropositive. CDR3s include the opening cysteine and the closing phenylalanine or tryptophan.

TRBJ1-4 TRBV19 CASSITGVDEKLFF
TRBJ2-2 TRBV19 CASMASGGRTGELFF
TRBJ1-1 TRBV27 CASSLRGLTEAFF
TRBJ1-1 TRBV6-1 CASSEAGVISAF
TRBJ2-7 TRBV5-1 CASSLAGGADEQYF
TRBJ2-7 TRBV5-6 CASSLLDGTYEQYF
TRBJ2-1 TRBV10-2 CASSEEAGGLHEQFF
TRBJ1-5 TRBV9 CASSVAPGQPQHF
TRBJ1-6 TRBV11-3 CASSPGQETYNSPLHF
TRBJ2-3 TRBV6-5 CASSYFKGRGDTQYF
TRBJ2-7 TRBV27 CASRGRGRYEQYF
TRBJ1-5 TRBV4-1 CASSQEGASNQPQHF
TRBJ2-4 TRBV19 CASSPGQQNIQYF
TRBJ1-5 TRBV4-2 CASSQTGDQPQHF
TRBJ1-1 TRBV6-4 CASSFSAGMNTEAFF
TRBJ2-7 TRBV5-1 CASSATAGVYEQYF
TRBJ1-6 TRBV5-8 CASSSTTGDYNSPLHF
TRBJ1-4 TRBV2 CASSVRGGAEKLFF
TRBJ1-1 TRBV28 CASSRTEAFF
TRBJ2-5 TRBV18 CASSGETQYF
TRBJ2-7 TRBV28 CASRHRSSYEQYF
TRBJ1-2 TRBV27 CASSRLEGPRRVGGYTF
TRBJ1-3 TRBV19 CASSITGSSGNTIYF